The rows below give T cell receptor beta chains drawn from one sample of a study of blood T cell repertoires in COVID-19. The assay was immunoSEQ multiplex PCR, and TCRdb's table has in-frame clones only and misses some. In the table there are about 160,000 clones, about 85% of which are singletons. Sequenced input: peripheral blood. Source of these receptors: a human donor with acute or convalescent COVID-19. The donor label of this sample is uncertain. The CDR3 runs from the conserved cysteine through the conserved F or W. The order of the fields is D gene, V gene, J gene, clone size, CDR3 protein, CDR3 DNA. D genes are given only for firm matches. Clone size is shown for a subset of rows, as once, few, many or a class of expanded clone.

>TRBD1|TRBV15|TRBJ1-2|-
CATSINLQGAQHGYTF
TGTGCCACCAGCATTAACTTACAGGGGGCGCAGCACGGCTACACCTTC
>TRBD1|TRBV18|TRBJ1-1|-
CASSPKDTGGTEAFF
TGTGCCAGCTCACCAAAAGATACAGGGGGCACTGAAGCTTTCTTT
>TRBD1|TRBV7-2|TRBJ1-4|-
CASSNRDRGREKLFF
TGTGCCAGCAGCAACCGGGACAGGGGGCGAGAAAAACTGTTTTTT
>-|TRBV3-1/TRBV3-2|TRBJ1-6|once
CASSQDLQGSPLHF
TGTGCCAGCAGCCAAGATCTACAGGGATCACCCCTCCACTTT
>-|TRBV5-1|TRBJ1-6|-
CASSLMGAGNSPLHF
TGCGCCAGCAGCTTGATGGGGGCAGGGAATTCACCCCTCCACTTT
>TRBD2|TRBV4-3|TRBJ2-2|-
CASSQAGGQVLGGELFF
TGCGCCAGCAGCCAGGCGGGGGGGCAAGTTCTTGGCGGGGAGCTGTTTTTT
>-|TRBV10-1|TRBJ1-2|-
CASSPEAGYCGYTF
TGCGCCAGCAGTCCAGAGGCAGGGTACTGTGGCTACACCTTC
>-|TRBV20-1|TRBJ1-4|-
CSASAGGQANEKLFF
TGCAGTGCTAGTGCCGGGGGGCAAGCTAATGAAAAACTGTTTTTT
>TRBD1|TRBV5-1|TRBJ2-3|few
CATRSGGGSTDTQYF
TGCGCCACACGCTCAGGGGGTGGGAGCACAGATACGCAGTATTTT
>TRBD1|TRBV6-5|TRBJ2-3|-
CASRRQGAHADTQYF
TGTGCCAGCAGGCGACAGGGGGCGCACGCAGATACGCAGTATTTT
>-|TRBV4-3|TRBJ2-2|-
CASSLTGPGELFF
TGCGCCAGCAGCCTGACAGGACCCGGGGAGCTGTTTTTT
>-|TRBV6-1|TRBJ1-2|-
CASSEVEGLLYRYGYTF
TGTGCCAGCAGTGAAGTGGAGGGGCTCCTTTACCGTTATGGCTACACCTTC
>-|TRBV7-9|TRBJ2-3|-
CASSSRTAHTDTQYF
TGTGCCAGCAGCTCCAGGACAGCTCACACAGATACGCAGTATTTT
>TRBD1|TRBV7-2|TRBJ2-1|-
CASSSQLRQGHEQFF
TGTGCCAGCAGCTCACAACTTAGACAGGGTCATGAGCAGTTCTTC
>TRBD1|TRBV5-1|TRBJ2-7|-
CASSFNRGQYEQYF
TGCGCCAGCAGCTTCAACAGGGGGCAGTACGAGCAGTACTTC
>-|TRBV6-2/TRBV6-3|TRBJ1-5|-
CASSYRALRQGQPQHF
TGTGCCAGCAGTTACAGGGCCCTGCGGCAGGGTCAGCCCCAGCATTTT
>-|TRBV7-9|TRBJ1-4|-
CASSLETGEKLFF
TGTGCCAGCAGCTTAGAGACGGGTGAAAAACTGTTTTTT
>-|TRBV6-6|TRBJ2-2|once
CASSYARVNGELFF
TGTGCCAGCAGTTACGCACGAGTTAACGGGGAGCTGTTTTTT
>-|TRBV5-4|TRBJ1-1|once
CASSLLEKNTEAFF
TGTGCCAGCAGCTTGCTGGAGAAGAACACTGAAGCTTTCTTT
>-|TRBV10-3|TRBJ2-1|-
CAISEKLRGMSSYNEQFF
TGTGCCATCAGTGAGAAACTCCGGGGAATGAGCTCCTACAATGAGCAGTTCTTC
>TRBD1|TRBV18|TRBJ1-2|-
CASSPGQGGKGRYGYTF
TGTGCCAGCTCACCTGGACAGGGAGGGAAGGGTCGGTATGGCTACACCTTC
>-|TRBV5-1|TRBJ1-5|once
CASSLEGDNNQPQHF
TGCGCCAGCAGCTTGGAAGGGGACAACAATCAGCCCCAGCATTTT
>-|TRBV28|TRBJ1-5|many
CATHVGDGGLGFPNQPQHF
TGTGCCACCCATGTGGGGGACGGAGGGTTGGGGTTCCCCAATCAGCCCCAGCATTTT
>TRBD1|TRBV7-9|TRBJ1-1|once
CASSLLSQGGTEAFF
TGTGCCAGCAGCTTACTGTCCCAGGGGGGCACTGAAGCTTTCTTT
>TRBD2|TRBV30|TRBJ2-3|-
CAWSRKRGIAGARTDTQYF
TGTGCCTGGAGCCGTAAGAGGGGTATAGCGGGGGCCCGCACAGATACGCAGTATTTT
>-|TRBV4-1|TRBJ2-2|-
CASSRGGNTGELFF
TGCGCCAGCAGCCGAGGGGGGAACACCGGGGAGCTGTTTTTT
>TRBD1|TRBV28|TRBJ2-6|-
CASSLGQGRTGANVLTF
TGTGCCAGCAGTCTCGGACAGGGACGGACTGGGGCCAACGTCCTGACTTTC
>TRBD1|TRBV2|TRBJ1-2|-
CASSEVTGPYGYTF
TGTGCCAGCAGTGAAGTGACAGGGCCGTATGGCTACACCTTC
>-|TRBV6-5|TRBJ2-3|-
CASSWAGDTQYF
TGTGCCAGCAGTTGGGCTGGAGATACGCAGTATTTT
>-|TRBV2|TRBJ1-5|-
CASSYRSNSNQPQHF
TGTGCCAGCAGCTACAGGAGTAATAGCAATCAGCCCCAGCATTTT
>-|TRBV6-2/TRBV6-3|TRBJ1-1|few
CASSDRRNTEAFF
TGTGCCAGCAGCGACAGGCGAAACACTGAAGCTTTCTTT
>-|TRBV28|TRBJ1-3|-
CASNVAGNTIYF
TGTGCCAGCAACGTTGCGGGGAACACCATATATTTT
>-|TRBV27|TRBJ1-4|few
CASSGWGLNEKLFF
TGTGCCAGCAGTGGCTGGGGCCTTAATGAAAAACTGTTTTTT